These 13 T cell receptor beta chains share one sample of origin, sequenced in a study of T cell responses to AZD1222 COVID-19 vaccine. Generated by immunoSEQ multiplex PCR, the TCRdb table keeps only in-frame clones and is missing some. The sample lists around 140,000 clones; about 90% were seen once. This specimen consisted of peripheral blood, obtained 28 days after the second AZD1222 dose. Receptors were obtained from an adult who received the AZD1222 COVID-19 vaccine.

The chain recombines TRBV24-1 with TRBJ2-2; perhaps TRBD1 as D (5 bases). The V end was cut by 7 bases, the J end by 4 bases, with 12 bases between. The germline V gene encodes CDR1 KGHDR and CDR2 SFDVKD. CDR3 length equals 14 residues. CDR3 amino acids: CATRGQGGTGELFF. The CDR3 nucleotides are TGTGCCACCAGAGGGCAGGGCGGCACCGGGGAGCTGTTTTTT.

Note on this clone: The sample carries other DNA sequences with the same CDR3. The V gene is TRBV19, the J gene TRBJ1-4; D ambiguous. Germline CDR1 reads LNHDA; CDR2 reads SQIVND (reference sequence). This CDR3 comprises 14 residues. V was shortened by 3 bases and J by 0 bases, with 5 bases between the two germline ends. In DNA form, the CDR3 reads TGTGCCAGTAGTATCACAGCAACTAATGAAAAACTGTTTTTT. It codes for CASSITATNEKLFF.

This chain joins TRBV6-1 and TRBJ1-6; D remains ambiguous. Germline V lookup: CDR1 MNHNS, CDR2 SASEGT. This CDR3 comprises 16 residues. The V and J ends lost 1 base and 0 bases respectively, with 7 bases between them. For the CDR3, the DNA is TGTGCCAGCAGTGAAGTGCTTAGCTCCTATAATTCACCCCTCCACTTT. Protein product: CASSEVLSSYNSPLHF.

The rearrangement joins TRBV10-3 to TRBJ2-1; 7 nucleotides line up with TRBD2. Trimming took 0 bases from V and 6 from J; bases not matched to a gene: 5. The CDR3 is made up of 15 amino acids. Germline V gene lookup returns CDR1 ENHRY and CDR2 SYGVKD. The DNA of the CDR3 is TGTGCCATCAGTGAGTCCCGGACTAGGGGCAATGAGCAGTTCTTC. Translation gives CAISESRTRGNEQFF.

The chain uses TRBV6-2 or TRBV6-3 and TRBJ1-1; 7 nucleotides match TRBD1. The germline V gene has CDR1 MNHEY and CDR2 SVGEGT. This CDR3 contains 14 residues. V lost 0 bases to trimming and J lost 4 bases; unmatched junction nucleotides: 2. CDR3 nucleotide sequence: TGTGCCAGCAGTTACTCGGCAGGGGGCACTGAAGCTTTCTTT. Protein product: CASSYSAGGTEAFF.

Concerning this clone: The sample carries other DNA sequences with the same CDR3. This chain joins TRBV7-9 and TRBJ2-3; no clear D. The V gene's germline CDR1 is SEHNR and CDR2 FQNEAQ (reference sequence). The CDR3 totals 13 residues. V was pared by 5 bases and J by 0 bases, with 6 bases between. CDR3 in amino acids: CASSPPSTDTQYF. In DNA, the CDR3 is TGTGCCAGCAGCCCCCCTAGCACAGATACGCAGTATTTT.

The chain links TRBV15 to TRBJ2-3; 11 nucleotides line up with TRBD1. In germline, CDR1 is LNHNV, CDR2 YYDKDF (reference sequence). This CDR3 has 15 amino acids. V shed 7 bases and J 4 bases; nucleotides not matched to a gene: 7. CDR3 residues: CATTPLGQGADTQYF. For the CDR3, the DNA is TGTGCCACCACCCCGCTGGGACAGGGGGCAGATACGCAGTATTTT.

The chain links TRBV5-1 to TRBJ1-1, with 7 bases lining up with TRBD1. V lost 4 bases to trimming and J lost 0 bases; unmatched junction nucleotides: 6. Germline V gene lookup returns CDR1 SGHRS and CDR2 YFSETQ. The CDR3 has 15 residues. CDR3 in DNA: TGCGCCAGCAGCCCTATGGACAGGATGAACACTGAAGCTTTCTTT. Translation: CASSPMDRMNTEAFF.

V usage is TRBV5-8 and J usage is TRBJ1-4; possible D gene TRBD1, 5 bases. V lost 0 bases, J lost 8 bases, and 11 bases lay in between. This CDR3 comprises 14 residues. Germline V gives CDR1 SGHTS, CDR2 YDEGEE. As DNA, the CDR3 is TGTGCCAGCAGCTTGGATGGTCCAGGGGAAAAACTGTTTTTT. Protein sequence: CASSLDGPGEKLFF.

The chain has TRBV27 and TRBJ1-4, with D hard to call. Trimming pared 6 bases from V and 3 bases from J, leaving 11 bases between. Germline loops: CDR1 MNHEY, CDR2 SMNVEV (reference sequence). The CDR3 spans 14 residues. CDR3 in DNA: TGTGCCAGCAGAGTTCAGGACTCTAATGAAAAACTGTTTTTT. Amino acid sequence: CASRVQDSNEKLFF.

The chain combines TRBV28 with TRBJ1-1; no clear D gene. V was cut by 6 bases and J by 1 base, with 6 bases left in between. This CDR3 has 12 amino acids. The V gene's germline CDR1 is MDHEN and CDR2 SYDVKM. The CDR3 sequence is CASRIANTEAFF. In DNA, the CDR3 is TGTGCCAGCAGGATTGCGAACACTGAAGCTTTCTTT.

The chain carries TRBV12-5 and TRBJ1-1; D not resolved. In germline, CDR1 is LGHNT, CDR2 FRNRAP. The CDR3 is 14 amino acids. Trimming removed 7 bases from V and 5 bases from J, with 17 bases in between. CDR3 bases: TGTGCTAGTGCCCCGGAGGGTAGGATTACTGAAGCTTTCTTT. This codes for CASAPEGRITEAFF.

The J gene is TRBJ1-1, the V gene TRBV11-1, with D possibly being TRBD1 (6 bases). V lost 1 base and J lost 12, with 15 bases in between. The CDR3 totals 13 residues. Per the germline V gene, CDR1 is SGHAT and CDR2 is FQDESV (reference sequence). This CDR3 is CASSLGGRQGPFF. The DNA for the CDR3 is TGTGCCAGCAGCTTAGGAGGTCGTCAGGGGCCTTTCTTT.